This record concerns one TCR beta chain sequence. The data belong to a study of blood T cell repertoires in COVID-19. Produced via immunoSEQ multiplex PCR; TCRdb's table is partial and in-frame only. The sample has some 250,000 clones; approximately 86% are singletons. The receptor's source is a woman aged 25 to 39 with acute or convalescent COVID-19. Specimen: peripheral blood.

DNA of the CDR3: TGTGCCAGTAGTGCTCCTCGACAGGGGAGGAACACTGAAGCTTTCTTT. It codes for CASSAPRQGRNTEAFF. The genes are TRBV19 and TRBJ1-1; 8 nucleotides line up with TRBD1. The V and J ends lost 5 bases and 1 base, in that order; junction bases with no gene match: 9. This CDR3 has 16 residues. Germline V gene lookup returns CDR1 LNHDA and CDR2 SQIVND (reference sequence).